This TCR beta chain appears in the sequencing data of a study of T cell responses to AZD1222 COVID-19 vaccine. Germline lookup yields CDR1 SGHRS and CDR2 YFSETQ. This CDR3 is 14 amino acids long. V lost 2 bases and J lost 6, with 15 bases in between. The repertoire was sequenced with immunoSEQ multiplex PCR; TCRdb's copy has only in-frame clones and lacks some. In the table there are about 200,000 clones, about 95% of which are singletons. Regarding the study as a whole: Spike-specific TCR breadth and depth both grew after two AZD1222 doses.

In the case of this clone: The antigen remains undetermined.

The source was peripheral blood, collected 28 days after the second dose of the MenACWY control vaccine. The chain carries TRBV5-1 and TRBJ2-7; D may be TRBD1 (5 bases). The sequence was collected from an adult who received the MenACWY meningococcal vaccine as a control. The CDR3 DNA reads TGCGCCAGCAGCTTTCAAGGGGCCTATCTCGAGCAGTACTTC. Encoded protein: CASSFQGAYLEQYF.